Listed here is a single TCR beta chain. The record originates from a study of OX40 agonist ivuxolimab in advanced cancers. Study background: Patients were dosed intravenously with ivuxolimab at 0.01 to 10 mg/kg every 2 weeks.

V gave up 4 bases and J gave up 0 bases, with 15 bases separating them. Germline CDR1 MDHEN, CDR2 SYDVKM. The CDR3 has 16 amino acids. TCRdb keeps only in-frame clones here, not all; method: immunoSEQ multiplex PCR. The table has tens of thousands of clones, 75% to 95% seen once; the top ten hold approximately 6.5%. Systemic immunosuppression or a history of autoimmune disease excluded patients. This TCR was recovered from an adult with an advanced solid tumor such as melanoma, head and neck, liver or kidney cancer. Material: CD4+ or CD8+ T cells sorted from blood, obtained in a trial of the OX40 agonist ivuxolimab. The chain couples TRBV28 to TRBJ1-2; TRBD1 might be the D (5 bases). CDR3 amino acids: CASSSSRGPTNYGYTF. The CDR3 DNA is TGTGCCAGCAGTTCATCTAGGGGACCGACTAACTATGGCTACACCTTC.